The 23 T cell receptor beta chains below all came from one sample that was sequenced in a study of CD8+ T cells in alopecia areata. RNA extraction and reverse transcription yielded cDNA as sequencing template. Here immunoSEQ multiplex PCR was the method, and the copy in TCRdb shows in-frame clones only, minus some. Of about 250,000 clones in the sample, around two thirds were seen once. This specimen was CD4+ T cells sorted from blood, taken at week 0. These receptor sequences come from a human donor with alopecia areata.

The chain has TRBV29-1 and TRBJ1-2; D perhaps matches TRBD1 (5 bases). Germline CDR1 and CDR2: SQVTM and ANQGSEA. The CDR3 is 12 residues long. Trimming removed 1 base at V and 6 bases at J, with 9 bases between. The CDR3 nucleotides are TGCAGCGTTGAAGGATGGGGGGATGGCTACACCTTC. Its protein product is CSVEGWGDGYTF.

This sequence joins TRBV25-1 and TRBJ1-2; 9 positions agree with TRBD1. V lost 5 bases, J lost 4 bases, and 5 bases stayed unmatched. CDR3 length: 14 residues. CDR1 is MGHDK, CDR2 SYGVNS, per germline. The DNA of the CDR3 is TGTGCCAGCAGTAACCCGGGACAGGGCTATGGCTACACCTTC. It translates to CASSNPGQGYGYTF.

V usage is TRBV29-1 and J usage is TRBJ1-1; 7 bases are shared with TRBD1. In germline, CDR1 is SQVTM, CDR2 ANQGSEA. The CDR3 totals 13 residues. The ends lost 7 bases at V and 10 bases at J; junction bases unmatched: 15. CDR3 bases: TGCAGCGGACGGCCAGGGGGAAGTCGGGGAGCTTTCTTT. It translates to CSGRPGGSRGAFF.

The V and J genes are TRBV25-1 and TRBJ1-6, with D hard to call. This CDR3 is 17 amino acids long. Trimming left V 1 base short and J 2 bases short, with 12 bases between. Germline V CDR1 and CDR2: MGHDK, SYGVNS. Here the CDR3 reads CASSESVGGTYNSPLHF. In nucleotides, the CDR3 is TGTGCCAGCAGTGAATCGGTAGGCGGGACCTATAATTCACCCCTCCACTTT.

The rearrangement links TRBV7-2 to TRBJ2-2; the D is unclear. V lost 5 bases to trimming and J lost 6 bases, with 10 bases between them. This CDR3 is built from 13 residues. Germline CDR1 reads SGHTA; CDR2 reads FQGNSA. CDR3 in amino acids: CASSRWAAGELFF. CDR3 sequence (DNA): TGTGCCAGCAGCAGATGGGCGGCCGGGGAGCTGTTTTTT.

The J gene is TRBJ1-1, the V gene TRBV25-1; tentatively, D is TRBD1 (6 bases). In germline, CDR1 is MGHDK, CDR2 SYGVNS. V lost 2 bases, J lost 5 bases, and 9 bases lay in between. This CDR3 is built from 13 residues. CDR3 protein: CASSEGGRTEAFF. The CDR3 nucleotides are TGTGCCAGCAGTGAAGGGGGCAGGACTGAAGCTTTCTTT.

This clone was counted only a few times. The genes are TRBV29-1 and TRBJ2-1; a weak D match, TRBD2 (5 bases). The germline V gene encodes CDR1 SQVTM and CDR2 ANQGSEA. The CDR3 is 12 residues long. V was shortened by 7 bases and J by 9 bases, with 16 bases between the two germline ends. Written as DNA, the CDR3 is TGCAGCGCCCCCCTTCGGGGTTTTGAGCAGTTCTTC. Protein product: CSAPLRGFEQFF.

The chain joins TRBV9 to TRBJ1-2; D is ambiguous. CDR1 is SGDLS, CDR2 YYNGEE, per germline. This CDR3 contains 13 residues. The ends were cut back, 6 bases at V and 0 bases at J, with 9 bases in the middle. For the CDR3, the DNA is TGTGCCAGCACCCCGGAACCTAACTATGGCTACACCTTC. It encodes CASTPEPNYGYTF.

This clone has a handful of counts. This chain uses TRBV7-2 with TRBJ2-6; D call uncertain. The CDR3 runs to 13 residues. Trimming shortened V by 5 bases and J by 5 bases, and 7 bases separated the two germline ends. CDR1 is SGHTA, CDR2 FQGNSA, per germline. In DNA form, the CDR3 reads TGTGCCAGCAGCCCTCCATGGGCCAACGTCCTGACTTTC. Translating it yields CASSPPWANVLTF. Drawing the rest from reference TRBV7-2 and TRBJ2-6, the complete variable domain is GAGVSQSPSNKVTEKGKDVELRCDPISGHTALYWYRQSLGQGLEFLIYFQGNSAPDKSGLPSDRFSAERTGGSVSTLTIQRTQQEDSAVYLCASSPPWANVLTFGAGSRLTVL.

This clone has only a few counts. The chain couples TRBV2 to TRBJ2-1, with TRBD2 matching 7 bases. CDR3 length: 15 residues. From germline, CDR1 is SNHLY and CDR2 FYNNEI. J was trimmed by 4 bases and V by 8 bases; bases with no gene match: 11. This CDR3 reads CASGADIGGYNEQFF. CDR3 in DNA: TGTGCCAGCGGAGCCGATATCGGGGGGTACAATGAGCAGTTCTTC.

This chain links TRBV9 with TRBJ2-3; D call uncertain. The V gene lost 2 bases and the J gene lost 2 bases, with 6 bases spanning the gap. CDR1 and CDR2 (germline): SGDLS, YYNGEE. CDR3 length: 13 residues. The CDR3 spells CASSVGFTDTQYF. As DNA, the CDR3 is TGTGCCAGCAGCGTGGGATTCACAGATACGCAGTATTTT.

The rearrangement links TRBV29-1 to TRBJ2-3, with 7 bases aligning to TRBD2. Unmatched junction bases numbered 7, after V lost 5 bases and J lost 2 bases. Germline V CDR1 and CDR2: SQVTM, ANQGSEA. The CDR3 runs to 14 residues. The CDR3 DNA is TGCAGCGTTCGGACGGGGGGAAACACAGATACGCAGTATTTT. Amino acids: CSVRTGGNTDTQYF.

Worth noting for this clone: The same CDR3 also results from other DNA sequences found in this sample. The chain is built from TRBV29-1 and TRBJ1-5, with D uncertain. The CDR3 has 12 residues. Per germline, CDR1 SQVTM and CDR2 ANQGSEA. Trimming pared 6 bases from V and 0 bases from J, leaving 6 bases between. DNA for the CDR3: TGCAGCGTGGGCGGTAGCAATCAGCCCCAGCATTTT. As protein: CSVGGSNQPQHF.

This clone appeared a few times. The rearrangement links TRBV29-1 to TRBJ1-1, with D possibly TRBD1 on 5 matching bases. Germline V gene data show CDR1 as SQVTM and CDR2 as ANQGSEA. Trimming took off 7 bases at V and 4 bases at J, with 19 bases between the two ends. The CDR3 is 14 amino acids. CDR3 bases: TGCAGCGCCCGCGGGGCAGGAAAGGGCACTGAAGCTTTCTTT. It is translated as CSARGAGKGTEAFF.

V gene TRBV7-2 combines with J gene TRBJ1-6; D gene ambiguous. Germline V gives CDR1 SGHTA, CDR2 FQGNSA. V shed 3 bases and J shed 7 bases, with 7 bases lying between them. The CDR3 runs 13 residues. The CDR3 reads CASSFGINSPLHF. The CDR3 nucleotides read TGTGCCAGCAGCTTTGGCATAAATTCACCCCTCCACTTT.

The rearrangement links TRBV27 to TRBJ1-6; the D is unclear. Deletions cut 2 bases from V and 9 bases from J, with 11 bases between. There are 14 residues in the CDR3. Per germline, CDR1 MNHEY and CDR2 SMNVEV (reference sequence). The CDR3 here is CASSLLGLGSPLHF. CDR3 sequence (DNA): TGTGCCAGCAGTTTACTGGGCTTGGGTTCACCCCTCCACTTT.

This sequence joins TRBV5-4 and TRBJ2-1; D remains ambiguous. The CDR3 extends over 12 amino acids. Trimming removed 4 bases from V and 3 bases from J, with 5 bases in between. From germline, CDR1 is SGHNT and CDR2 YYREEE (reference sequence). CDR3 region: CASSMYYNEQFF. Written as DNA, the CDR3 is TGTGCCAGCAGCATGTACTACAATGAGCAGTTCTTC. Supplemented by reference TRBV5-4 and TRBJ2-1, the full variable domain reads ETGVTQSPTHLIKTRGQQVTLRCSSQSGHNTVSWYQQALGQGPQFIFQYYREEENGRGNFPPRFSGLQFPNYSSELNVNALELDDSALYLCASSMYYNEQFFGPGTRLTVL.

This clone was seen once. V is TRBV29-1 and J is TRBJ2-3, with TRBD1 matching over 9 bases. Germline values: CDR1 SQVTM, CDR2 ANQGSEA. With V trimmed by 3 bases and J by 5 bases, 9 bases remained unmatched. The length of the CDR3 is 15 residues. DNA for the CDR3: TGCAGCGTTGACACCCCGGGACAGGGATTAGATACGCAGTATTTT. Its translation: CSVDTPGQGLDTQYF.

V usage is TRBV30 and J usage is TRBJ2-1; 9 bases map to TRBD1. Germline V gene data show CDR1 as GTSNPN and CDR2 as SVGIG (reference sequence). J gave up 6 bases and V 1 base, and 7 bases lay outside the gene matches. The CDR3 contains 15 residues. The CDR3 reads CAWSGGTGSFNEQFF. The DNA for the CDR3 is TGTGCCTGGAGTGGGGGGACAGGGAGTTTCAATGAGCAGTTCTTC.

As for this clone: Different DNA sequences within this sample yield the same CDR3. The chain is built from TRBV30 and TRBJ2-7; D remains ambiguous. There are 12 residues in the CDR3. Trimming pared 0 bases from V and 3 bases from J, leaving 6 bases between. The germline gives CDR1 GTSNPN, CDR2 SVGIG (reference sequence). The CDR3 DNA sequence: TGTGCCTGGAGTGTAGGAGTCTACGAGCAGTACTTC. Translating it yields CAWSVGVYEQYF. The whole variable domain, remainder taken from reference TRBV30 and TRBJ2-7, is SQTIHQWPATLVQPVGSPLSLECTVEGTSNPNLYWYRQAAGRGLQLLFYSVGIGQISSEVPQNLSASRPQDRQFILSSKKLLLSDSGFYLCAWSVGVYEQYFGPGTRLTVT.

The V gene is TRBV25-1, the J gene TRBJ2-3; D remains ambiguous. Trimming cost V 1 base and J 5 bases, with 16 bases left between them. CDR1 is MGHDK, CDR2 SYGVNS, per germline. CDR3 length: 16 residues. The CDR3 sequence is CASSEFSAGWIDTQYF. Written as DNA, the CDR3 is TGTGCCAGCAGTGAATTCTCGGCAGGTTGGATAGATACGCAGTATTTT.

To note about this clone: Sequence at one end of the junction differs from germline and may be a read error. This chain links TRBV7-7 with TRBJ2-1; 10 bases are shared with TRBD2. This CDR3 contains 16 residues. The germline V gene encodes CDR1 SSHAT and CDR2 FNYEAQ (reference sequence). The DNA of the CDR3 is TGTGCTAGCAGCTTAGACCCCAGCGGGGGGGCCCATGAGCAGTTCTTC. Translated: CASSLDPSGGAHEQFF.

This chain connects TRBV15 to TRBJ1-1; tentative D call: TRBD1 (6 bases). Germline V CDR1 and CDR2: LNHNV, YYDKDF (reference sequence). Trimming took off 1 base at V and 9 bases at J, with 12 bases between the two ends. The CDR3 is made up of 13 amino acids. As DNA, the CDR3 is TGTGCCACCAGCAGAGTAGTTCGGGACAAAGCTTTCTTT. It translates to CATSRVVRDKAFF.